A selection of T cell receptor beta chains follows, all from one sample in a study of graft-versus-host responses after intestinal transplantation. Libraries were prepared by immunoSEQ multiplex PCR; TCRdb keeps only in-frame clonotypes and omits some of them. This sample has nearly 25,000 clones; over 35% occur once, and the top ten carry about 0.7%. The starting material was alloreactive CD4+ T cells from a mixed lymphocyte reaction culture, obtained before intestinal transplant. The receptors were sampled from a human patient who received an intestinal transplant. Both conserved end residues are part of each CDR3. A D gene is named only where the DNA matches it firmly. Only some rows state a clone size, as once, few, many or a class for expanded clones.

abundance | j_gene | d_gene | v_gene | CDR3nt | CDR3aa
few | TRBJ1-2 | . | TRBV5-1 | TGCGCCAGCAGCCCGTCAGCAGGGGACTATGGCTACACCTTC | CASSPSAGDYGYTF
. | TRBJ2-4 | TRBD2 | TRBV5-4 | TGTGCCAGCAGCTTTAGCGGGGGGGGGTTAAACATTCAGTACTTC | CASSFSGGGLNIQYF
. | TRBJ2-5 | TRBD2 | TRBV15 | TGTGCCACCAGCAGAGGGGGAAGACTAGCGCAAGAGACCCAGTACTTC | CATSRGGRLAQETQYF
medium-sized | TRBJ1-5 | . | TRBV19 | TGTGCCAGTAGGGACACAAATAGCAATCAGCCCCAGCATTTT | CASRDTNSNQPQHF
. | TRBJ1-3 | . | TRBV28 | TGTGCCAGCACAGGGGTGTTGGGAAACACCATATATTTT | CASTGVLGNTIYF
medium-sized | TRBJ2-3 | TRBD2 | TRBV6-6 | TGTGCCAGCAGTTACCGGAGCGGGGGGGCAGATACGCAGTATTTT | CASSYRSGGADTQYF
. | TRBJ1-6 | TRBD1 | TRBV18 | TGTGCCAGCTCACCACTGACAGGGGGTAATTCACCCCTCCACTTT | CASSPLTGGNSPLHF
few | TRBJ2-5 | TRBD2 | TRBV6-5 | TGTGCCAGCAGTTACTCGGCTAGCGGGGGGCAAGAGACCCAGTACTTC | CASSYSASGGQETQYF
. | TRBJ2-7 | . | TRBV9 | TGTGCCAGCAGCGTGTTAGCATTCTCCTACGAGCAGTACTTC | CASSVLAFSYEQYF
. | TRBJ2-7 | TRBD2 | TRBV4-2 | TGTGCCAGCAGCCCGAGATATAGCGGGGTCAACTACGAGCAGTACTTC | CASSPRYSGVNYEQYF
few | TRBJ2-7 | TRBD1 | TRBV18 | TGTGCCAGCTCACCTGGGACAGGGTCGGGGGAGCAGTACTTC | CASSPGTGSGEQYF
. | TRBJ1-4 | . | TRBV5-1 | TGCGCCAGCAGCCTGACCGGGACACTTGAAAAACTGTTTTTT | CASSLTGTLEKLFF
. | TRBJ1-2 | . | TRBV30 | TGTGCCTGGAGTGGCGGGCTAGCCTTCGGCTACACCTTC | CAWSGGLAFGYTF
. | TRBJ2-2 | TRBD1 | TRBV19 | TGTGCCAGTAGGACAGGGGGAGCGAACACCGGGGAGCTGTTTTTT | CASRTGGANTGELFF
. | TRBJ2-4 | . | TRBV6-5 | TGTGCCAGCAGTTACTCCCTAGTGAGCAAAAACATTCAGTACTTC | CASSYSLVSKNIQYF
. | TRBJ2-1 | TRBD2 | TRBV27 | TGTGCCAGCAGTGTGCTAGCGGGAGGGCCATTTTTCAATGAGCAGTTCTTC | CASSVLAGGPFFNEQFF
. | TRBJ1-2 | . | TRBV6-6 | TGTGCCAGCAGTTACTCTGCAGGGTACTATGGCTACACCTTC | CASSYSAGYYGYTF
. | TRBJ2-7 | . | TRBV19 | TGTGCCAGTAGCACCCCGGGAGACGGGACCTACGAGCAGTACTTC | CASSTPGDGTYEQYF
. | TRBJ2-7 | . | TRBV7-8 | TGTGCCAGCAGCTTAGTAAACACCCGATATATTTACGAGCAGTACTTC | CASSLVNTRYIYEQYF
. | TRBJ2-1 | . | TRBV6-5 | TGTGCCAGCAGTTACTCGCGGAGATCCTACAATGAGCAGTTCTTC | CASSYSRRSYNEQFF
. | TRBJ2-1 | . | TRBV18 | TGTGCCAGCTCACCGAGGGACATAGTGTACGCCTACAATGAGCAGTTCTTC | CASSPRDIVYAYNEQFF
. | TRBJ2-1 | . | TRBV5-1 | TGCGCCAGCAGCTCCGGTAGCGGAGCCTACAATGAGCAGTTCTTC | CASSSGSGAYNEQFF
. | TRBJ1-2 | . | TRBV5-6 | TGTGCCAGCAGCCGCCCGACAGTCTATGGCTACACCTTC | CASSRPTVYGYTF
few | TRBJ1-3 | TRBD1 | TRBV5-6 | TGTGCCAGCAGCCCACGATACGGGACAGGGAATTTGAACACCATATATTTT | CASSPRYGTGNLNTIYF
. | TRBJ2-7 | . | TRBV5-1 | TGCGCCAGCAGCATACTAGGCGACGAGCAGTACTTC | CASSILGDEQYF
few | TRBJ2-1 | TRBD2 | TRBV5-1 | TGCGCCAGCAGCTTGATGCCAGCGGGAGGGCCGGGAAATGAGCAGTTCTTC | CASSLMPAGGPGNEQFF
. | TRBJ2-1 | TRBD1 | TRBV5-1 | TGCGCCAGCAGCAGGGACAGGGGGCTCGATGAGCAGTTCTTC | CASSRDRGLDEQFF
. | TRBJ2-3 | TRBD2 | TRBV5-1 | TGCGCCAGCAGCTTGGCCGGGACTAGTCCCTCGGATACGCAGTATTTT | CASSLAGTSPSDTQYF
. | TRBJ1-5 | . | TRBV11-2 | TGTGCCAGCAGCTTAGCGGGGGGAAGCAATCAGCCCCAGCATTTT | CASSLAGGSNQPQHF